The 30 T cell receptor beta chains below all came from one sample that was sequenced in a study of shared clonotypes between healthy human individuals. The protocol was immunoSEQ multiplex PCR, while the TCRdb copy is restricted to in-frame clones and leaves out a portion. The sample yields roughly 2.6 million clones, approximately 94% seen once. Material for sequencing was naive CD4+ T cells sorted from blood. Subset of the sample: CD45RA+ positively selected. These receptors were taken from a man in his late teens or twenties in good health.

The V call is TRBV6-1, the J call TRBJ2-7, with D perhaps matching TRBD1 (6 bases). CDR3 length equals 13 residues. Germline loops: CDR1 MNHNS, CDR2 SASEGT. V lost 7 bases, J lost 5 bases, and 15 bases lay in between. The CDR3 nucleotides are TGTGCCAGCAAGGGGGAAGGGTTCAACGAGCAGTACTTC. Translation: CASKGEGFNEQYF.

The CDR3 spells CASSQAGVGNEKLFF. CDR3 sequence (DNA): TGCGCCAGCAGCCAAGCAGGGGTCGGTAATGAAAAACTGTTTTTT. The chain employs TRBV4-1 and TRBJ1-4; TRBD1 might be the D (6 bases). V shed 1 base and J shed 4 bases, with 10 bases lying between them. Germline V CDR1 and CDR2: MGHRA, YSYEKL. This CDR3 contains 15 residues.

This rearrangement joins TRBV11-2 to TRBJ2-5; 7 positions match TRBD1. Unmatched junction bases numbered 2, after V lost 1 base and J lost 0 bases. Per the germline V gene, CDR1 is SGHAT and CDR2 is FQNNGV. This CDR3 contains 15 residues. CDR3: CASSLARGYQETQYF. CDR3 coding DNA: TGTGCCAGCAGCTTAGCCAGGGGGTACCAAGAGACCCAGTACTTC.

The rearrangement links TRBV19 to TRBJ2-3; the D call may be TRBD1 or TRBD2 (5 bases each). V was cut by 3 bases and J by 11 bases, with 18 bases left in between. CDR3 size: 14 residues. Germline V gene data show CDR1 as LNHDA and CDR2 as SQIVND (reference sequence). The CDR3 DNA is TGTGCCAGTAGTATGAGGGGACCCGATCTCGGGCAGTATTTT. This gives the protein CASSMRGPDLGQYF.

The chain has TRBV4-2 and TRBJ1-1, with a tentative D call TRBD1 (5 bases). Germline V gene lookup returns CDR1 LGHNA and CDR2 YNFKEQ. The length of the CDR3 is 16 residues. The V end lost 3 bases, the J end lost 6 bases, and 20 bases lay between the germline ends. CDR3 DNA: TGTGCCAGCAGCCAGCACCAAGGCGGAGGGGACGCTGAAGCTTTCTTT. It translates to CASSQHQGGGDAEAFF.

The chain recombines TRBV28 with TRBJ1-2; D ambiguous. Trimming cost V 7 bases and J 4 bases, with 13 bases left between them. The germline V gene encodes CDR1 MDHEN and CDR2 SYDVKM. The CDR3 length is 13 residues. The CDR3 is CASTFAQFYGYTF. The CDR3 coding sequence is TGTGCCAGCACATTTGCGCAGTTCTATGGCTACACCTTC.

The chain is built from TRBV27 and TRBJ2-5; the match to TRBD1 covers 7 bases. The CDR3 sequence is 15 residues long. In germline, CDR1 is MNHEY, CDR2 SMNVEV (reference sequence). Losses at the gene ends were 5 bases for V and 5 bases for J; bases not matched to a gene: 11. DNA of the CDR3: TGTGCCAGCAGTCTACAGGGACAGCTAGGGGAGACCCAGTACTTC. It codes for CASSLQGQLGETQYF.

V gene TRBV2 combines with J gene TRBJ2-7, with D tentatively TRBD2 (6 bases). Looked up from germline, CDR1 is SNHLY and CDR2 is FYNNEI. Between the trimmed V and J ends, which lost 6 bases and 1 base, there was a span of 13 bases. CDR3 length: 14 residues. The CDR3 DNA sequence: TGTGCCAGCAGGGGGGTGGCGGGGTCCTACGAGCAGTACTTC. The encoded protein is CASRGVAGSYEQYF.

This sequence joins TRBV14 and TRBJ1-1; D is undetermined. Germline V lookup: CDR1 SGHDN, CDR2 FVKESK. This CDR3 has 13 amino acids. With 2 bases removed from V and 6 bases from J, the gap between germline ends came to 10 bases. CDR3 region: CASSQNSISEAFF. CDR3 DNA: TGTGCCAGCAGCCAAAATAGTATCTCTGAAGCTTTCTTT.

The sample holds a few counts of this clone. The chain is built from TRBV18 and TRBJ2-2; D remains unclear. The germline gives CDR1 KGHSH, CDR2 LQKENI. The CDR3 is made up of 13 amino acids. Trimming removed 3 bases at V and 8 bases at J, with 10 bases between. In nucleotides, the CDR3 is TGTGCCAGCTCACCCCCCTCCTCGGGGGAGCTGTTTTTT. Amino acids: CASSPPSSGELFF.

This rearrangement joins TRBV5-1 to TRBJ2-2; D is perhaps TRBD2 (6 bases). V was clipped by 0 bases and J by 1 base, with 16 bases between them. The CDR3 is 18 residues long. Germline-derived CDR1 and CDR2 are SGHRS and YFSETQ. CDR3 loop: CASSLVPLSGGNTGELFF. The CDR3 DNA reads TGCGCCAGCAGCTTGGTTCCACTCTCCGGGGGGAACACCGGGGAGCTGTTTTTT.

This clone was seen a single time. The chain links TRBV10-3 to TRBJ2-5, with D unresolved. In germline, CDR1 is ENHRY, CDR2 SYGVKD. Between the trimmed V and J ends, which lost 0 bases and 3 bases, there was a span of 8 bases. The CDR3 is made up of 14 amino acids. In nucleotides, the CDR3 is TGTGCCATCAGTGAGTCGACTCTGGAAGAGACCCAGTACTTC. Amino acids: CAISESTLEETQYF.

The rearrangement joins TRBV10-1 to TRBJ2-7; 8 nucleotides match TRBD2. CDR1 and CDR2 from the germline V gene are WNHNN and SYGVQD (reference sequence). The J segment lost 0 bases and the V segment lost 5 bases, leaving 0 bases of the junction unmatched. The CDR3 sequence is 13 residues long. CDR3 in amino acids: CASSSGSSYEQYF. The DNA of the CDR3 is TGCGCCAGCAGTAGCGGGAGCTCCTACGAGCAGTACTTC.

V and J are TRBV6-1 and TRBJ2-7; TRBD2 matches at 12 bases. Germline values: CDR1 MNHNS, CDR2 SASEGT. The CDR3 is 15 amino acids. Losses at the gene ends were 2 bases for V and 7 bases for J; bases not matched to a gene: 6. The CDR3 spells CASSETSGRLGEQYF. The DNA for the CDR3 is TGTGCCAGCAGTGAAACTAGCGGGAGGCTTGGGGAGCAGTACTTC.

This CDR3 is CASSPLAGETQYF. CDR3 in DNA: TGCGCCAGCAGCCCCCTCGCTGGAGAGACCCAGTACTTC. The rearrangement joins TRBV5-1 to TRBJ2-5; the D is unclear. V was shortened by 4 bases and J by 4 bases, with 11 bases between the two germline ends. Germline assignment: CDR1 SGHRS and CDR2 YFSETQ. This CDR3 contains 13 residues.

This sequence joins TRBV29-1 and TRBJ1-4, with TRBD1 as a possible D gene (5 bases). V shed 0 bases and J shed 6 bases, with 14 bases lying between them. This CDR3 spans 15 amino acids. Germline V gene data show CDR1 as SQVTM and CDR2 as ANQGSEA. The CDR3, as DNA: TGCAGCGTTGAAGATCGCGGGGGAAGGGATGAAAAACTGTTTTTT. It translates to CSVEDRGGRDEKLFF.

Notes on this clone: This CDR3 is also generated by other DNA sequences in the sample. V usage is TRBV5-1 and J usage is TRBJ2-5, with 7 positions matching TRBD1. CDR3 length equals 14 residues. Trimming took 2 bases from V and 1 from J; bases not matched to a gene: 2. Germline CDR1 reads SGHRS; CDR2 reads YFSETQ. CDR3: CASSLRDSQETQYF. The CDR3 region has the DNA TGCGCCAGCAGCTTAAGGGACAGCCAAGAGACCCAGTACTTC.

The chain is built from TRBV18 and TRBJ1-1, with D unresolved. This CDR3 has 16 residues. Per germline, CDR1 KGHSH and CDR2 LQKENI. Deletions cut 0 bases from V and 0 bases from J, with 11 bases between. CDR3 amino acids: CASSPPGKDMNTEAFF. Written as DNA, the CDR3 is TGTGCCAGCTCACCACCGGGCAAAGACATGAACACTGAAGCTTTCTTT.

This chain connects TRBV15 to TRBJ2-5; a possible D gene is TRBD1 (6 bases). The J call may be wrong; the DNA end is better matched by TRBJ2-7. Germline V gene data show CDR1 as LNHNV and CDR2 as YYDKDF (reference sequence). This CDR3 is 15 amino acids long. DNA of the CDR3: TGTGCCACCAGCAGAGACGAAGGGGGTTTCTACGAGCAGTACTTC. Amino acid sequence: CATSRDEGGFYEQYF.

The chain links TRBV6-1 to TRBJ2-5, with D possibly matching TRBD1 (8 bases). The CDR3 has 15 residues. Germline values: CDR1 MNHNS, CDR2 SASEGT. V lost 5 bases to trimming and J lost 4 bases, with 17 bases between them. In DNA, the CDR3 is TGTGCCAGCAGTTTTTCAGCGGGGACAGGAGAGACCCAGTACTTC. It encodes CASSFSAGTGETQYF.

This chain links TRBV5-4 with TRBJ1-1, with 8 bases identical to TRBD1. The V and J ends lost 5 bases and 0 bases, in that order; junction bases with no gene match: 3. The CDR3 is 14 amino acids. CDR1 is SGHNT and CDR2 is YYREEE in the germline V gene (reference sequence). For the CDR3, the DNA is TGTGCCAGCAGGGGGGACAGGATGAACACTGAAGCTTTCTTT. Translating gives CASRGDRMNTEAFF.

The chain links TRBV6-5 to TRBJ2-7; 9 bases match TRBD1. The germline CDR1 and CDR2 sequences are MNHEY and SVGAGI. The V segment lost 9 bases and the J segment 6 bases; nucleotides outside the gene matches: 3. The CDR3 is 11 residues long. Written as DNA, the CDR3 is TGTGCCAGTGGACAGGGGCGCGAGCAGTACTTC. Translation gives CASGQGREQYF.

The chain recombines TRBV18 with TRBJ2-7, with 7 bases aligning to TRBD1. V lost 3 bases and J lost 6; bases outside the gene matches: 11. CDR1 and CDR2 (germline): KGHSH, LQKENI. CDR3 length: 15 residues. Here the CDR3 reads CASSPTGYVGGEQYF. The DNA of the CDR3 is TGTGCCAGCTCACCGACAGGGTACGTTGGGGGCGAGCAGTACTTC.

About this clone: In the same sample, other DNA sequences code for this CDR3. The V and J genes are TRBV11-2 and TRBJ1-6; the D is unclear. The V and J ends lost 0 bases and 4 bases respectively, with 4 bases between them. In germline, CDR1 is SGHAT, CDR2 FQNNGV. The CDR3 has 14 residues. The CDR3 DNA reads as TGTGCCAGCAGCTTAGAGGGGTATAATTCACCCCTCCACTTT. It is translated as CASSLEGYNSPLHF.

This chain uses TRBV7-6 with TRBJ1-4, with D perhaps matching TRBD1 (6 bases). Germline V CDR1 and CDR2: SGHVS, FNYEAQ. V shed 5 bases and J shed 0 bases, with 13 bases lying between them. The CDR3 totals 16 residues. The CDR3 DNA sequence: TGTGCCAGCAGCAAGACAGGCCTTGCAACTAATGAAAAACTGTTTTTT. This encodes CASSKTGLATNEKLFF.

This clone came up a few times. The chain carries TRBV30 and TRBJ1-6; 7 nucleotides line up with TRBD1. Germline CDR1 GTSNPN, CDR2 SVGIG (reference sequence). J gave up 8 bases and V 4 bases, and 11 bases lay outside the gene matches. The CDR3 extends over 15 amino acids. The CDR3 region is CAWNSGLQGDSPLHF. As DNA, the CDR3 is TGTGCCTGGAACTCGGGCCTCCAGGGGGATTCACCCCTCCACTTT.

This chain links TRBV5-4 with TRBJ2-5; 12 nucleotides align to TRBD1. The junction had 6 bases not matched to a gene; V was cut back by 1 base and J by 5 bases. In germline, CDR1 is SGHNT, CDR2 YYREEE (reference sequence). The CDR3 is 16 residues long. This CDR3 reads CASSLSRDRGPETQYF. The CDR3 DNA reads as TGTGCCAGCAGCTTGTCCCGGGACAGGGGGCCCGAGACCCAGTACTTC.

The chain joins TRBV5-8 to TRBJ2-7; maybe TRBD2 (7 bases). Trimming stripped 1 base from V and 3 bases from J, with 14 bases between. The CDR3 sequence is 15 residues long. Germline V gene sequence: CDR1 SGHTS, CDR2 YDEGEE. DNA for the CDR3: TGTGCCAGCAGCTTGCAAGGGGGGGTCTTCTACGAGCAGTACTTC. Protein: CASSLQGGVFYEQYF.

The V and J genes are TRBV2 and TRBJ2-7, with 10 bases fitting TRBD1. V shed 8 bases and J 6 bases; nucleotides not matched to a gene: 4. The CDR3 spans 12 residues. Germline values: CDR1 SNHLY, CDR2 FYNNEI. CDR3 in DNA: TGTGCCAGCCAGGGACAGGGGCGCGAGCAGTACTTC. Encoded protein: CASQGQGREQYF. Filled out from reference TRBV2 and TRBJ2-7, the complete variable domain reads EPEVTQTPSHQVTQMGQEVILRCVPISNHLYFYWYRQILGQKVEFLVSFYNNEISEKSEIFDDQFSVERPDGSNFTLKIRSTKLEDSAMYFCASQGQGREQYFGPGTRLTVT.

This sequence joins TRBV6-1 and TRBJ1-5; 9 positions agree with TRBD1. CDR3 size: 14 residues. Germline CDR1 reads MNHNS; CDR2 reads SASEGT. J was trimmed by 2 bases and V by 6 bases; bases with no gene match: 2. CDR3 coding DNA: TGTGCCAGCAGGAGGACAGGGGGCAATCAGCCCCAGCATTTT. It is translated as CASRRTGGNQPQHF.